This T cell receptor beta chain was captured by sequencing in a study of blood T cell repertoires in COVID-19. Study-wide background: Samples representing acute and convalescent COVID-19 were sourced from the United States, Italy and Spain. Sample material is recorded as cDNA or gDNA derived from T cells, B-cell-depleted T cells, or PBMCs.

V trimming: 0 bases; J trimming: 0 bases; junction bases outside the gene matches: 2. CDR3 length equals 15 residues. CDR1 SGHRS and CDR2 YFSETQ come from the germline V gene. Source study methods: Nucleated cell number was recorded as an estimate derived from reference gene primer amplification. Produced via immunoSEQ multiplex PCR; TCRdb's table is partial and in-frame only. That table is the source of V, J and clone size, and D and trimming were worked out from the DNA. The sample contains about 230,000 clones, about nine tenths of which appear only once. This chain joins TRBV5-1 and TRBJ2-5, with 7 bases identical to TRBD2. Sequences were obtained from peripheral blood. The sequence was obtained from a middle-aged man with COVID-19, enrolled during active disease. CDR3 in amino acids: CASSLDGGYQETQYF. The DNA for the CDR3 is TGCGCCAGCAGCTTGGACGGGGGGTACCAAGAGACCCAGTACTTC.